This T cell receptor beta chain was sequenced in a study of beta chain features in type 1 diabetes. For this clone: No antigen is known for it.

Findings and caveats of the study: In the patient group, naive, central memory and Treg TCRB repertoires seemed more alike than in the healthy donor group. Cells with high TCR expression could be over-represented when cDNA is sequenced.

The whole isolated RNA underwent reverse transcription, so sequencing captured expressed TCRB transcripts. Each sample of naive, central memory or regulatory T cells had, on average, about 3.6 million reads. Clones were sequenced by immunoSEQ multiplex PCR, and TCRdb holds only the in-frame ones, with some missing. The table shows fewer than 900,000 clones, with 15% to 20% occurring only once. The CDR3 totals 15 residues. V gave up 2 bases and J gave up 6 bases; unmatched junction bases: 7. CDR1 and CDR2 (germline): SGDLS, YYNGEE. Sequencing used naive CD4+ T cells from blood. This receptor was identified in a woman in her late teens or twenties in good health. V gene TRBV9 combines with J gene TRBJ2-3; the match to TRBD2 covers 9 bases. The chain's CDR3 is CASSVLAGGWDTQYF. The DNA for the CDR3 is TGTGCCAGCAGCGTTTTGGCGGGAGGGTGGGATACGCAGTATTTT. The full variable domain, in which reference TRBV9 and TRBJ2-3 provide the parts outside the CDR3, is DSGVTQTPKHLITATGQRVTLRCSPRSGDLSVYWYQQSLDQGLQFLIQYYNGEERAKGNILERFSAQQFPDLHSELNLSSLELGDSALYFCASSVLAGGWDTQYFGPGTRLTVL.